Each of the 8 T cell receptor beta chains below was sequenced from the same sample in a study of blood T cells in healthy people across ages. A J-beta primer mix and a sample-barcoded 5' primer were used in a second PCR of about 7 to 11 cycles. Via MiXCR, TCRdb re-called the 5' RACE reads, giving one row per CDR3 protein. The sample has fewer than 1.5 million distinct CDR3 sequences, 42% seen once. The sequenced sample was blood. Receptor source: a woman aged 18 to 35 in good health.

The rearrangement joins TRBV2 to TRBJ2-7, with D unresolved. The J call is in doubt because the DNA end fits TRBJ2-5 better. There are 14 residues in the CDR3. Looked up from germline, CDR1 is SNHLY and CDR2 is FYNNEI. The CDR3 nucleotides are TGTGCCAGCAGTAAGACAACTACCCTTGAGACCCAGTACTTC. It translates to CASSKTTTLETQYF.

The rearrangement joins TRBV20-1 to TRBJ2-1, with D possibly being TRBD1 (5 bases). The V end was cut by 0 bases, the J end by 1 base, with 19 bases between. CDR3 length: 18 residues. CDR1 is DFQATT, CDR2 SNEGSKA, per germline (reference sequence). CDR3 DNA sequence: TGCAGTGCTAGAGATCCCGCCTTACCGACAGTTTCCTACAATGAGCAGTTCTTC. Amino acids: CSARDPALPTVSYNEQFF.

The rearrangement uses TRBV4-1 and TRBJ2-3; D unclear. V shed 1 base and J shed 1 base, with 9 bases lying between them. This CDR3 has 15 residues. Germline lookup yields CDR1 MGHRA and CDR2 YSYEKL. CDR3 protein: CASSQGWVGTDTQYF. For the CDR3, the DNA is TGCGCCAGCAGCCAAGGGTGGGTGGGCACAGATACGCAGTATTTT.

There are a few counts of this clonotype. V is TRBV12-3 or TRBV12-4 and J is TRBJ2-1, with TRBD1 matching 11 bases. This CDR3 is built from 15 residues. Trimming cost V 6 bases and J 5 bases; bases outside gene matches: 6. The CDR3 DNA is TGTGCCAGCAGGGAGGACAGGGGGCTCCACAATGAGCAGTTCTTC. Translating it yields CASREDRGLHNEQFF.

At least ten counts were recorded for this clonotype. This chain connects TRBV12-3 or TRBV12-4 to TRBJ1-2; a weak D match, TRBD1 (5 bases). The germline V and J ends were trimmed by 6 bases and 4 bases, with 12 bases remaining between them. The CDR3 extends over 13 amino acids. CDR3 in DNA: TGTGCCAGCAGCCCCGGGGCAGTCTATGGCTACACCTTC. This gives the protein CASSPGAVYGYTF.

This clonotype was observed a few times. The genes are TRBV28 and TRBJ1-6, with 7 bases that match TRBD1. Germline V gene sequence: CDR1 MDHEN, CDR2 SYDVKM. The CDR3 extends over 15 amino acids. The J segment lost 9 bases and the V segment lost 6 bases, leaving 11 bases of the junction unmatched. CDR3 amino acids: CASRKKQGFGSPLHF. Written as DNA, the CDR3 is TGTGCCAGCAGAAAAAAACAGGGGTTTGGTTCACCCCTCCACTTT.

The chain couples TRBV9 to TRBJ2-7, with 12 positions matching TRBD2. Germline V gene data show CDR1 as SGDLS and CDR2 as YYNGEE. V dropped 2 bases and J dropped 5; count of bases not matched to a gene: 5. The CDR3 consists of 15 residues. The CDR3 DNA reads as TGTGCCAGCAGCGTTTCTAGCGGGGGGGCCGACGAGCAGTACTTC. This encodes CASSVSSGGADEQYF.

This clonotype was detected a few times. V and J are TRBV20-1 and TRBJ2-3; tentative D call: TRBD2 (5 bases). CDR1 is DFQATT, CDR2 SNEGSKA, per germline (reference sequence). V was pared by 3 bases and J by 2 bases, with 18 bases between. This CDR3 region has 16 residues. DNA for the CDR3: TGCAGTGCTAGTTTTTTGGCTAGCTTTTACACAGATACGCAGTATTTT. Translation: CSASFLASFYTDTQYF.